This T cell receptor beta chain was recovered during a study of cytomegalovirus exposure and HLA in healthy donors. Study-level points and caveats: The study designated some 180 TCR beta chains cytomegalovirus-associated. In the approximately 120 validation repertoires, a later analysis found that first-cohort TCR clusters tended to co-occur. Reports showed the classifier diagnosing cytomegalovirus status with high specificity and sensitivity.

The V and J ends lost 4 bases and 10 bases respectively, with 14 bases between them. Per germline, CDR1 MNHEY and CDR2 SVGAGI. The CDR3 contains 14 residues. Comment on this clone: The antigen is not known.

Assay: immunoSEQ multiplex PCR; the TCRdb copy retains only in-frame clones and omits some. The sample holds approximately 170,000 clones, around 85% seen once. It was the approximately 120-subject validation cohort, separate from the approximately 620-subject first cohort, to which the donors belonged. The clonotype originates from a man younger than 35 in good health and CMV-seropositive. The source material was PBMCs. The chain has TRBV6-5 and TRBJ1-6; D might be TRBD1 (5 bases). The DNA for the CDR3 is TGTGCCAGCAGTTTCCGGGCAGGGCACTCACCCCTCCACTTT. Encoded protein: CASSFRAGHSPLHF.